This note documents a single T cell receptor beta chain sequence. This clone's antigen is unknown. The junction and the germline gene differ at one end; a read error may be behind it. The donors were 40 or so Caucasian individuals from Russia, aged roughly 6 to 90 years, who were systemically healthy. Ten milliliters of peripheral blood were drawn from each donor into EDTA-treated Vacutainer tubes. Ficoll-Paque density-gradient centrifugation was used to isolate PBMCs, with at least 6 million per sample. Trizol reagent was used to extract total RNA from the PBMCs, yielding at least 5 micrograms per sample. Naive CD45RAhigh/CD27high T cell percentages were measured by flow cytometry on a PBMC aliquot from every donor. This entry belongs to a study of blood T cells in healthy people across ages (dated by TCRdb to the mid-2010s). Study-wide context: Template switching captured roughly one uniquely barcoded TCR beta cDNA molecule per two T cells in model experiments. Donors were grouped into four age groups: young (average 16 years), middle-aged (roughly 37), aged (over 55) and long-lived (over 80). Using the same blood draw, the study looked at two additional independent replicas of 1 million unique cDNA reads for two donors, one aged 18 to 29 and the other aged 80 or older. The study measured age-related changes in TCR beta repertoire diversity using deep sequencing normalized with unique cDNA molecular identifiers. To avoid experimental bias, donors of different ages were randomly spread across the sequencing lanes. Findings and caveats that apply to the study as a whole: Total diversity estimates from one million sequenced T cells were considered lower bounds and underestimates. Because the CMV infection status of the donors was unknown, age-related changes in expanded clonotypes may potentially have been confounded. As age increased, observed TCR beta diversity per million T cells dropped in a roughly linear way, and a significant reduction was already evident by age roughly 40. Compared with the aged group, the long-lived group had more naive CD4+ T cells, fewer expanded clones and increased TCR diversity, a pattern suggesting age selection. The percentage of naive T cells measured by flow cytometry correlated strongly with observed TCR beta diversity. Bulk unsorted PBMC profiling prevented conclusive comparison of naive and antigen-experienced compartments.

Based on the germline V gene, the CDR1 and CDR2 sequences are SQVTM and ANQGSEA. Its CDR3 holds 14 amino acids, cysteine through phenylalanine. CDR3 DNA is the only sequence kept; it has 42 bases, read in frame from the first base. The method behind the library was 5' RACE. Sequencing took place on an Illumina HiSeq 2500. A second PCR of 7 to 11 cycles was performed with a sample-barcoded 5' primer and a J-beta primer mix. A unique molecular identifier was introduced onto each TCR beta cDNA molecule by a template-switch 5' adaptor carrying 12 random nucleotides. Each sample yielded at least 2.5 million CDR3-containing paired-end reads. All of the RNA was converted into first-strand cDNA using the Mint cDNA synthesis kit, with a TRBC-specific oligonucleotide serving as the primer. After uracil-DNA glycosylase treatment, a first 18-cycle PCR used universal primers M1SS and BC2_uni_R on all cDNA. As for the authors' bioinformatics: For normalization, 1 million high-quality reads were randomly selected from each sample, with every read carrying a distinct molecular identifier. Reads with shared molecular identifiers were discarded instead of being binned into consensus sequences. MiTCR, set to a Q25 quality threshold and the strictest error-elimination algorithm, was used for CDR3 identification, clonotype clustering and error correction. A nonparametric unseen species model with Euler transformation was used to estimate lower-bound total TCR beta diversity. In-frame beta chains were kept once TCRdb had trimmed the public reads at Q25 with fastp and called clones with MiXCR. Rows with one shared CDR3 protein collapse into an entry with the most common genes and DNA. The V and J calls reflect TCRdb's pipeline rather than the authors' work. The sample has roughly 1.5 million distinct CDR3 sequences on record, approximately 42% of them singletons. The leading ten clones occupy 4% of the sample.

The receptor chain draws on TRBV29-1 and TRBJ1-4; a stretch of 8 junction bases matches TRBD1. Sequencing input: blood. The receptor comes from a young woman in good health. The CDR3 protein is CSVPLTGVGEELFF. The bases are TGCAGCGTGCCCCTGACAGGGGTAGGTGAAGAACTGTTTTTT.